These 21 T cell receptor beta chains share one sample of origin, sequenced in a study of cytomegalovirus exposure and HLA in healthy donors. Sequencing used immunoSEQ multiplex PCR; TCRdb keeps in-frame clones, though not all of them. The repertoire holds about 50,000 clones, with 93% as singletons. The sample was PBMCs. Receptors originate from a woman between 18 and 30 years old in good health and CMV-seropositive.

This clone was picked up one time. The chain has TRBV5-4 and TRBJ1-2; TRBD1 matches at 7 bases. The ends lost 2 bases at V and 8 bases at J; junction bases unmatched: 12. Germline values: CDR1 SGHNT, CDR2 YYREEE (reference sequence). CDR3 length equals 15 residues. The CDR3 sequence is CASSLRQGITKGYTF. CDR3 bases: TGTGCCAGCAGCTTAAGACAGGGAATAACAAAGGGCTACACCTTC.

The J gene is TRBJ2-5, the V gene TRBV5-1; 8 positions agree with TRBD2. This CDR3 region has 16 residues. From germline, CDR1 is SGHRS and CDR2 YFSETQ. With 0 bases clipped from V and 5 bases from J, the junction kept 9 bases outside the gene matches. CDR3 DNA sequence: TGCGCCAGCAGCTTGGCCTTCCCGGGGGGGCCTGAGACCCAGTACTTC. It translates to CASSLAFPGGPETQYF.

This clone appeared once. The V and J genes are TRBV15 and TRBJ1-1, with 8 bases lining up with TRBD1. CDR3 size: 17 residues. Per germline, CDR1 LNHNV and CDR2 YYDKDF (reference sequence). V lost 2 bases, J lost 0 bases, and 8 bases stayed unmatched. The CDR3 spells CATSRPDRGRMNTEAFF. CDR3 sequence (DNA): TGTGCCACCAGCAGACCCGACAGGGGACGCATGAACACTGAAGCTTTCTTT.

The chain employs TRBV7-9 and TRBJ2-5, with 16 bases aligning to TRBD2. The germline gives CDR1 SEHNR, CDR2 FQNEAQ (reference sequence). V shed 4 bases and J 5 bases; nucleotides not matched to a gene: 7. This CDR3 comprises 17 residues. The CDR3 bases are TGTGCCAGCAGCTCACCGGGACTAGCGGGGGGGCGTGAGACCCAGTACTTC. This encodes CASSSPGLAGGRETQYF.

The rearrangement links TRBV19 to TRBJ2-1; 7 nucleotides agree with TRBD1. The CDR3 length is 16 residues. V lost 0 bases to trimming and J lost 2 bases; unmatched junction nucleotides: 4. The germline gives CDR1 LNHDA, CDR2 SQIVND (reference sequence). CDR3 region: CASSIDVGTAYNEQFF. CDR3 nucleotide sequence: TGTGCCAGTAGTATAGATGTAGGGACAGCCTACAATGAGCAGTTCTTC.

This chain joins TRBV19 and TRBJ1-2, with D possibly being TRBD1 (6 bases). V was clipped by 7 bases and J by 4 bases, with 13 bases between them. The CDR3 is 13 amino acids. Germline values: CDR1 LNHDA, CDR2 SQIVND (reference sequence). CDR3 in amino acids: CASTPRQAYGYTF. CDR3 in DNA: TGTGCCAGTACTCCGCGACAGGCCTATGGCTACACCTTC.

The chain has TRBV27 and TRBJ2-2, with D perhaps matching TRBD1 (6 bases). Germline lookup yields CDR1 MNHEY and CDR2 SMNVEV (reference sequence). The CDR3 runs 15 residues. V was clipped by 5 bases and J by 1 base, with 11 bases between them. For the CDR3, the DNA is TGTGCCAGCAGTGCACAGGGCAGGAACACCGGGGAGCTGTTTTTT. It encodes CASSAQGRNTGELFF.

The V and J genes are TRBV28 and TRBJ1-2; maybe TRBD1 (6 bases). Trimming took 5 bases from V and 4 from J, leaving 20 bases between them. This CDR3 has 16 residues. Germline V gives CDR1 MDHEN, CDR2 SYDVKM. CDR3 in DNA: TGTGCCAGCAGTCGATCAGGGGCCTCCGGTGGCTATGGCTACACCTTC. Its protein product is CASSRSGASGGYGYTF.

The chain employs TRBV5-1 and TRBJ2-1, with 7 bases matching TRBD1. The CDR3 is made up of 15 amino acids. Germline V lookup: CDR1 SGHRS, CDR2 YFSETQ. V lost 1 base, J lost 5 bases, and 6 bases stayed unmatched. This CDR3 reads CASSLNGQVNNEQFF. Written as DNA, the CDR3 is TGCGCCAGCAGCTTGAACGGACAGGTGAACAATGAGCAGTTCTTC.

This clone appeared a single time. This chain links TRBV27 with TRBJ1-1; 8 bases are shared with TRBD1. Germline V gene data show CDR1 as MNHEY and CDR2 as SMNVEV (reference sequence). This CDR3 contains 17 residues. The ends lost 5 bases at V and 5 bases at J; junction bases unmatched: 16. The CDR3 sequence is CASSANVQGARGTEAFF. CDR3 nucleotides: TGTGCCAGCAGTGCGAACGTTCAGGGGGCGCGTGGGACTGAAGCTTTCTTT.

The chain links TRBV19 to TRBJ1-2; possible D gene TRBD1, 6 bases. Deletions cut 3 bases from V and 2 bases from J, with 16 bases between. This CDR3 region has 16 residues. The V gene's germline CDR1 is LNHDA and CDR2 SQIVND (reference sequence). The CDR3 loop reads CASSMWSQGLNYGYTF. CDR3 DNA sequence: TGTGCCAGTAGTATGTGGTCCCAGGGGCTAAACTATGGCTACACCTTC.

V gene TRBV7-9 combines with J gene TRBJ1-4; tentatively, D is TRBD1 (5 bases). V was pared by 1 base and J by 4 bases, with 10 bases between. CDR1 is SEHNR and CDR2 is FQNEAQ in the germline V gene (reference sequence). This CDR3 comprises 15 residues. The CDR3 region is CASSLVQGNNEKLFF. CDR3 bases: TGTGCCAGCAGCTTAGTCCAGGGAAATAATGAAAAACTGTTTTTT.

This clone was counted once. The chain employs TRBV9 and TRBJ2-1; 9 bases line up with TRBD2. The CDR3 consists of 18 residues. Germline lookup yields CDR1 SGDLS and CDR2 YYNGEE. V dropped 0 bases and J dropped 7; count of bases not matched to a gene: 14. The CDR3 sequence is CASSVGVSGGIGRNEQFF. CDR3 nucleotide sequence: TGTGCCAGCAGCGTAGGTGTTAGCGGGGGCATTGGTCGGAATGAGCAGTTCTTC.

This chain uses TRBV29-1 with TRBJ2-7, with D possibly matching TRBD2 (6 bases). Germline-derived CDR1 and CDR2 are SQVTM and ANQGSEA. The CDR3 has 11 residues. Trimming took off 7 bases at V and 5 bases at J, with 12 bases between the two ends. CDR3 region: CSGRWGDEQYF. CDR3 bases: TGCAGCGGAAGGTGGGGGGACGAGCAGTACTTC.

The V and J genes are TRBV2 and TRBJ1-1; 9 bases are shared with TRBD1. The ends lost 4 bases at V and 0 bases at J; junction bases unmatched: 9. The CDR3 is 17 amino acids. CDR1 and CDR2 (germline): SNHLY, FYNNEI. CDR3 sequence: CASSGGQGYVMNTEAFF. The CDR3 coding sequence is TGTGCCAGCAGTGGGGGACAGGGATATGTGATGAACACTGAAGCTTTCTTT.

The rearrangement links TRBV4-2 to TRBJ2-1; TRBD2 matches at 12 bases. Germline values: CDR1 LGHNA, CDR2 YNFKEQ. Trimming removed 5 bases from V and 8 bases from J; junction bases left unmatched: 10. The CDR3 has 16 residues. This CDR3 reads CASSISSGGAGYEQFF. CDR3 sequence (DNA): TGTGCCAGCAGCATATCTAGCGGGGGGGCCGGGTATGAGCAGTTCTTC.

The CDR3 loop reads CASSGGQTIGDIQYF. Written as DNA, the CDR3 is TGCGCCAGCAGCGGGGGACAGACCATCGGGGACATTCAGTACTTC. This sequence joins TRBV5-1 and TRBJ2-4; 7 bases line up with TRBD1. The CDR3 is 15 residues long. Looked up from germline, CDR1 is SGHRS and CDR2 is YFSETQ. The J segment lost 8 bases and the V segment lost 4 bases, leaving 12 bases of the junction unmatched.

The chain links TRBV5-5 to TRBJ1-1; no firm D call. This CDR3 has 15 residues. Germline CDR1 and CDR2: SGHKS and YYEKEE (reference sequence). Trimming left V 1 base short and J 0 bases short, with 10 bases between. The CDR3 reads CASSLHGALNTEAFF. The CDR3 bases are TGTGCCAGCAGCTTGCACGGAGCATTGAACACTGAAGCTTTCTTT. Drawing the rest from reference TRBV5-5 and TRBJ1-1, the complete variable domain is DAGVTQSPTHLIKTRGQQVTLRCSPISGHKSVSWYQQVLGQGPQFIFQYYEKEERGRGNFPDRFSARQFPNYSSELNVNALLLGDSALYLCASSLHGALNTEAFFGQGTRLTVV.

This sequence joins TRBV19 and TRBJ1-5, with a weak D call TRBD1 (5 bases). This CDR3 region has 14 residues. Germline CDR1 reads LNHDA; CDR2 reads SQIVND (reference sequence). Trimming removed 7 bases from V and 4 bases from J, with 14 bases in between. The CDR3 DNA sequence: TGTGCCAGTACCCAAGGACACGCAAATCAGCCCCAGCATTTT. Protein sequence: CASTQGHANQPQHF.

This sequence joins TRBV9 and TRBJ2-1, with TRBD1 identical over 10 bases. V lost 9 bases and J lost 8; bases outside the gene matches: 11. The CDR3 has 14 residues. Germline V gives CDR1 SGDLS, CDR2 YYNGEE. The CDR3 DNA follows: TGTGCCACAACTCCCGGGACAGGGGTCGATGAGCAGTTCTTC. This encodes CATTPGTGVDEQFF.

This chain uses TRBV7-2 with TRBJ2-5, with TRBD1 matching 7 bases. The CDR3 runs 16 residues. V trimming: 1 base; J trimming: 7 bases; junction bases outside the gene matches: 12. CDR1 and CDR2 from the germline V gene are SGHTA and FQGNSA. CDR3 region: CASSLDLVQGLATQYF. CDR3 nucleotides: TGTGCCAGCAGCTTAGACTTGGTACAGGGGCTCGCGACCCAGTACTTC. Drawing the rest from reference TRBV7-2 and TRBJ2-5, the complete variable domain is GAGVSQSPSNKVTEKGKDVELRCDPISGHTALYWYRQSLGQGLEFLIYFQGNSAPDKSGLPSDRFSAERTGGSVSTLTIQRTQQEDSAVYLCASSLDLVQGLATQYFGPGTRLLVL.